A single sample is the source of the 19 T cell receptor beta chains below, sequenced in a study of blood T cell repertoires in COVID-19. TCRdb keeps only in-frame clones here, not all; method: immunoSEQ multiplex PCR. This table holds approximately 60,000 clones, about 83% found once. The sample consisted of peripheral blood. These receptors all come from a human donor in a cohort sampled during active COVID-19.

The chain carries TRBV7-2 and TRBJ2-7, with D unresolved. Germline assignment: CDR1 SGHTA and CDR2 FQGNSA. This CDR3 has 13 amino acids. Trimming took 2 bases from V and 5 from J, leaving 10 bases between them. CDR3 loop: CASSLTPLHEQYF. CDR3 nucleotide sequence: TGTGCCAGCAGCTTAACCCCCCTACACGAGCAGTACTTC.

In regard to this clone: Compared with germline, one end of the junction differs, possibly owing to a read error. This chain uses TRBV18 with TRBJ1-6; D might be TRBD1 (6 bases). CDR1 is KGHSH, CDR2 LQKENI, per germline. The length of the CDR3 is 16 residues. The CDR3 DNA follows: TGTGCCAGCTCACCTAACAGGGATTCCTTTAATTCACCCCTCCACTTT. Protein product: CASSPNRDSFNSPLHF.

V gene TRBV18 combines with J gene TRBJ1-4; TRBD1 agrees at 7 bases. Losses at the gene ends were 7 bases for V and 8 bases for J; bases not matched to a gene: 7. The CDR3 spans 13 residues. Looked up from germline, CDR1 is KGHSH and CDR2 is LQKENI. CDR3 amino acids: CASCRGLEEKLFF. DNA for the CDR3: TGTGCCAGCTGTAGGGGGCTCGAGGAAAAACTGTTTTTT. The full variable domain, with the rest looked up from reference TRBV18 and TRBJ1-4, is NAGVMQNPRHLVRRRGQEARLRCSPMKGHSHVYWYRQLPEEGLKFMVYLQKENIIDESGMPKERFSAEFPKEGPSILRIQQVVRGDSAAYFCASCRGLEEKLFFGSGTQLSVL.

The chain joins TRBV29-1 to TRBJ2-7; TRBD1 matches at 7 bases. V lost 4 bases to trimming and J lost 0 bases; unmatched junction nucleotides: 6. CDR1 and CDR2 (germline): SQVTM, ANQGSEA. This CDR3 is built from 14 residues. CDR3 DNA: TGCAGCGTTGGACGTACAGGGGCCTCCTACGAGCAGTACTTC. It codes for CSVGRTGASYEQYF.

This chain joins TRBV29-1 and TRBJ2-3; 7 bases map to TRBD2. V dropped 5 bases and J dropped 1; count of bases not matched to a gene: 0. The CDR3 totals 12 residues. From germline, CDR1 is SQVTM and CDR2 ANQGSEA. CDR3 bases: TGCAGCGTTACTAGCGGCACAGATACGCAGTATTTT. This gives the protein CSVTSGTDTQYF.

The J gene is TRBJ1-2, the V gene TRBV6-5, with D perhaps matching TRBD1 (6 bases). The CDR3 runs 14 residues. Germline CDR1 is MNHEY and CDR2 is SVGAGI. Trimming cost V 7 bases and J 0 bases, with 12 bases left between them. CDR3 sequence (DNA): TGTGCCAGCACCTCCGACAGGACTAACTATGGCTACACCTTC. It codes for CASTSDRTNYGYTF.

This CDR3 reads CASRGGTGQVYF. The CDR3 DNA reads TGTGCCAGCAGGGGGGGGACAGGCCAGGTTTACTTC. The rearrangement links TRBV2 to TRBJ2-7, with a weak D call TRBD1 (8 bases). CDR3 size: 12 residues. V was trimmed by 6 bases and J by 13 bases, leaving 19 bases between them. Germline V gene sequence: CDR1 SNHLY, CDR2 FYNNEI.

V is TRBV29-1 and J is TRBJ2-7; perhaps TRBD2 as D (5 bases). There are 13 residues in the CDR3. V was pared by 5 bases and J by 0 bases, with 11 bases between. The V gene's germline CDR1 is SQVTM and CDR2 ANQGSEA. The CDR3 protein is CSVLTISSYEQYF. DNA of the CDR3: TGCAGCGTTCTGACTATTAGCTCCTACGAGCAGTACTTC.

The rearrangement links TRBV19 to TRBJ2-1; D possibly corresponds to TRBD2 (6 bases). This CDR3 has 14 amino acids. Germline V CDR1 and CDR2: LNHDA, SQIVND (reference sequence). Trimming took off 5 bases at V and 4 bases at J, with 12 bases between the two ends. This CDR3 is CASSFRDFYNEQFF. CDR3 nucleotide sequence: TGTGCCAGTAGTTTCCGGGACTTTTACAATGAGCAGTTCTTC.

This chain joins TRBV2 and TRBJ2-2, with D possibly being TRBD2 (5 bases). Germline CDR1 and CDR2: SNHLY and FYNNEI. V lost 6 bases and J 5 bases, leaving 16 bases between the germline ends. The CDR3 extends over 15 amino acids. CDR3 bases: TGTGCCAGCAGGCCAGTGCGGGCTGGGACCGGGGAGCTGTTTTTT. Translating gives CASRPVRAGTGELFF.

The J gene is TRBJ2-5, the V gene TRBV27; D uncertain. CDR3 length: 14 residues. Germline V gene sequence: CDR1 MNHEY, CDR2 SMNVEV (reference sequence). V was trimmed by 3 bases and J by 0 bases, leaving 8 bases between them. DNA of the CDR3: TGTGCCAGCAGTTTGACACCGTACCAAGAGACCCAGTACTTC. It codes for CASSLTPYQETQYF.

The genes are TRBV6-6 and TRBJ2-1, with D unresolved. Trimming removed 2 bases at V and 7 bases at J, with 9 bases between. The CDR3 spans 13 residues. Germline loops: CDR1 MNHNY, CDR2 SVGAGI (reference sequence). CDR3 in DNA: TGTGCCAGCAGTTACCCTCGGGTGAATGAGCAGTTCTTC. Encoded protein: CASSYPRVNEQFF.

The rearrangement uses TRBV15 and TRBJ1-1; the D gene is possibly TRBD1 (6 bases). In germline, CDR1 is LNHNV, CDR2 YYDKDF (reference sequence). The CDR3 spans 15 residues. Trimming stripped 2 bases from V and 0 bases from J, with 10 bases between. CDR3 sequence reads: CATSRPGVMNTEAFF. The CDR3 region has the DNA TGTGCCACCAGCAGACCAGGGGTAATGAACACTGAAGCTTTCTTT. Using reference TRBV15 and TRBJ1-1 for the parts outside the CDR3, the full variable domain is DAMVIQNPRYQVTQFGKPVTLSCSQTLNHNVMYWYQQKSSQAPKLLFHYYDKDFNNEADTPDNFQSRRPNTSFCFLDIRSPGLGDTAMYLCATSRPGVMNTEAFFGQGTRLTVV.

Regarding this clone: Relative to the germline gene, one junction end is altered; a read error may explain this. J is TRBJ1-4 and V is TRBV11-2; no definite D call. Germline CDR1 reads SGHAT; CDR2 reads FQNNGV. CDR3 size: 12 residues. CDR3 in amino acids: CASSFSREGRYF. The CDR3 DNA follows: TGTGCCAGCAGCTTCTCTCGGGAAGGAAGATATTTT.

The chain joins TRBV11-2 to TRBJ2-7; 7 nucleotides match TRBD2. Germline trimming cut 0 bases from V and 0 bases from J; bases unmatched to any gene: 2. This CDR3 spans 15 amino acids. Per germline, CDR1 SGHAT and CDR2 FQNNGV. The DNA of the CDR3 is TGTGCCAGCAGCTTAGAAAGCGGGGCCTCCTACGAGCAGTACTTC. Translated: CASSLESGASYEQYF. Full variable domain (remainder filled in from reference TRBV11-2 and TRBJ2-7): EAGVAQSPRYKIIEKRQSVAFWCNPISGHATLYWYQQILGQGPKLLIQFQNNGVVDDSQLPKDRFSAERLKGVDSTLKIQPAKLEDSAVYLCASSLESGASYEQYFGPGTRLTVT.

The chain couples TRBV3-1 (or the pseudogene TRBV3-2) to TRBJ1-1; D is undetermined. CDR1 LGHDT and CDR2 YNNKEL come from the germline V gene (reference sequence). CDR3 length equals 12 residues. V was cut by 1 base and J by 2 bases, with 2 bases left in between. The CDR3, as DNA: TGTGCCAGCAGCCAAGTAAACACTGAAGCTTTCTTT. This codes for CASSQVNTEAFF.

In DNA form, the CDR3 reads TGTGCCAGCAGTTACGGGGAGAGGATAGAGACCCAGTACTTC. The encoded protein is CASSYGERIETQYF. The chain joins TRBV6-5 to TRBJ2-5; perhaps TRBD2 as D (5 bases). The CDR3 contains 14 residues. Germline CDR1 MNHEY, CDR2 SVGAGI. V lost 2 bases and J lost 4, with 11 bases in between.

The chain joins TRBV2 to TRBJ2-7; 13 bases line up with TRBD2. The CDR3 runs to 15 residues. The trim removed 6 bases at V and 4 bases at J, leaving 6 bases unmatched. The germline gives CDR1 SNHLY, CDR2 FYNNEI. The CDR3 bases are TGTGCCAGCAGCGGGGGACTAGCGGGAAAATACGAGCAGTACTTC. This sequence encodes CASSGGLAGKYEQYF.

J is TRBJ1-1 and V is TRBV7-9, with 9 nucleotides matching TRBD1. Germline lookup yields CDR1 SEHNR and CDR2 FQNEAQ (reference sequence). V lost 4 bases and J lost 11; bases outside the gene matches: 17. The CDR3 totals 16 residues. The DNA of the CDR3 is TGTGCCAGCAGCTCACTAGGGACAGGGACCCGTCGTGACGCTTTCTTT. Translation: CASSSLGTGTRRDAFF.